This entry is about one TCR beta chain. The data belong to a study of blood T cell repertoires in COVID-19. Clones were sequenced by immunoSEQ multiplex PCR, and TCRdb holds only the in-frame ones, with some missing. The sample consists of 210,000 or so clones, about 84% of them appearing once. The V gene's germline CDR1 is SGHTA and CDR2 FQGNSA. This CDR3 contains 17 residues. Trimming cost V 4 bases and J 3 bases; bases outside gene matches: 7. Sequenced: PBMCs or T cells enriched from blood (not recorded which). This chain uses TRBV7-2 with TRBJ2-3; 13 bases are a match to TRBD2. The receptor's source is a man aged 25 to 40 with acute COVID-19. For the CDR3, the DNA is TGTGCCAGCAGCTCGCCCACTAGCGGGGGGGCGACAGATACGCAGTATTTT. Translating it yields CASSSPTSGGATDTQYF.